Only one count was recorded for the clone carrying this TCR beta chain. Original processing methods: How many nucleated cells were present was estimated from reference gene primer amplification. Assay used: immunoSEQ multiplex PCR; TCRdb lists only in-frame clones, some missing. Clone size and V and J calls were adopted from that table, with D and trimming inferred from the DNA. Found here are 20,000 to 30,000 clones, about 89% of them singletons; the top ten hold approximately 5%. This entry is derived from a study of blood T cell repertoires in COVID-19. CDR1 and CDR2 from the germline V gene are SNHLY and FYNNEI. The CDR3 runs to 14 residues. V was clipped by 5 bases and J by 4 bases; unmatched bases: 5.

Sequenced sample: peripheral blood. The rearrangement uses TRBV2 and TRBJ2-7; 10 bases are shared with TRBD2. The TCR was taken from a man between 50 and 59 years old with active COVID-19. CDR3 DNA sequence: TGTGCCAGCAGTTTGGCTAGCGGGAGTTACGAGCAGTACTTC. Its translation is CASSLASGSYEQYF.